This T cell receptor (beta chain) was retrieved from a study of blood T cell repertoires in COVID-19. Only in-frame clones appear in the TCRdb table, and some are missing; sequencing was by immunoSEQ multiplex PCR. The sample includes around 300,000 clones, approximately 90% of them seen just once. The CDR3 consists of 16 residues. Germline CDR1 SGHAT, CDR2 FQNNGV. The J segment lost 0 bases and the V segment lost 5 bases, leaving 8 bases of the junction unmatched. The sample consisted of peripheral blood. This chain joins TRBV11-2 and TRBJ2-7; 9 bases align to TRBD1. The TCR was taken from a woman in her forties or fifties with COVID-19, enrolled during active disease. CDR3 bases: TGTGCCAGCAGCGCCGACCGGGACAGGGCCTCCTACGAGCAGTACTTC. This encodes CASSADRDRASYEQYF.